Following are 31 T cell receptor beta chains from one sample sequenced in a study of CD8+CD57+ T cells in acquired aplastic anemia. Both TCR beta VDJ combination and CDR3 sequence profiling were carried out. Genomic DNA was the template for this profiling. Via MiXCR, TCRdb re-called the reads, giving one row per CDR3 protein. The sample consists of a few hundred thousand distinct CDR3 sequences, approximately 35% of them appearing once. Specimen: sorted CD4+, CD8+, or CD8+CD57+ T cells (not recorded which) from PBMCs. The receptors shown here come from a human donor in good health, serving as a control.

The chain carries TRBV10-3 and TRBJ1-5, with TRBD1 as a possible D gene (5 bases). The ends were cut back, 6 bases at V and 5 bases at J, with 11 bases in the middle. This CDR3 contains 13 residues. Germline V gives CDR1 ENHRY, CDR2 SYGVKD. CDR3 in DNA: TGTGCCATCAGCGGACACGTCGATCAGCCCCAGCATTTT. Amino acid sequence: CAISGHVDQPQHF.

Turning to this clonotype: Mismatch with germline at one junction end may stem from a read error. The chain uses TRBV10-3 and TRBJ2-2, with 7 bases aligning to TRBD1. The CDR3 is made up of 17 amino acids. Germline V gene sequence: CDR1 ENHRY, CDR2 SYGVKD. Here the CDR3 reads CASSTLGQVYGSGELFF. The CDR3 coding sequence is TGTGCCAGCAGTACCCTAGGACAGGTCTATGGGTCCGGGGAGCTGTTTTTT.

In its sample, this clonotype was seen many times. The rearrangement joins TRBV15 to TRBJ2-5; D gene uncertain. CDR1 and CDR2 from the germline V gene are LNHNV and YYDKDF (reference sequence). The CDR3 runs 13 residues. The V gene lost 3 bases and the J gene lost 5 bases, with 10 bases spanning the gap. CDR3 amino acids: CATSRARLETQYF. Written as DNA, the CDR3 is TGTGCCACCAGCAGGGCTCGGCTGGAGACCCAGTACTTC.

The chain is built from TRBV27 and TRBJ2-5; D gene uncertain. Germline V gene lookup returns CDR1 MNHEY and CDR2 SMNVEV (reference sequence). Deletions cut 8 bases from V and 1 base from J, with 8 bases between. The CDR3 has 12 residues. CDR3 sequence (DNA): TGTGCCAGCGCGGAGAGCCAAGAGACCCAGTACTTC. Translation: CASAESQETQYF.

This clonotype came up a few times. The chain employs TRBV25-1 and TRBJ1-6, with 7 bases matching TRBD1. CDR1 and CDR2 (germline): MGHDK, SYGVNS. After removal of 6 bases from V and 13 bases from J, the junction contained 18 bases not matched to a gene. The CDR3 runs to 16 residues. CDR3 in DNA: TGTGCCAGCAGCGCTGTGTGCCGGACAGGAACATTTCCCCTCCACTTT. This encodes CASSAVCRTGTFPLHF.

This clonotype appeared many times. V gene TRBV20-1 combines with J gene TRBJ2-7; D is unclear. This CDR3 has 17 residues. Trimming stripped 1 base from V and 1 base from J, with 20 bases between. CDR1 is DFQATT and CDR2 is SNEGSKA in the germline V gene (reference sequence). The CDR3 protein is CSARGGQTSVGSYEQYF. Written as DNA, the CDR3 is TGCAGTGCTAGAGGTGGGCAGACCTCGGTGGGGTCCTACGAGCAGTACTTC.

The chain has TRBV3-1 and TRBJ2-5; 9 nucleotides agree with TRBD1. Germline loops: CDR1 LGHDT, CDR2 YNNKEL (reference sequence). The CDR3 is 17 amino acids. After removal of 4 bases from V and 5 bases from J, the junction contained 14 bases not matched to a gene. The DNA of the CDR3 is TGTGCCAGCAGCCGCCACCCATCGACAGGGGGAAGGGAGACCCAGTACTTC. Translated, it gives CASSRHPSTGGRETQYF.

This clonotype was detected many times. The chain recombines TRBV20-1 with TRBJ2-3; TRBD2 matches at 10 bases. J was trimmed by 2 bases and V by 6 bases; bases with no gene match: 5. The CDR3 is 14 amino acids. The V gene's germline CDR1 is DFQATT and CDR2 SNEGSKA (reference sequence). The CDR3 here is CSAPSGSVTDTQYF. The CDR3 DNA reads as TGCAGTGCCCCTAGCGGGAGTGTCACAGATACGCAGTATTTT.

This clonotype came up many times. This chain links TRBV24-1 with TRBJ1-1, with D hard to call. V shed 2 bases and J shed 1 base, with 4 bases lying between them. There are 13 residues in the CDR3. CDR1 and CDR2 from the germline V gene are KGHDR and SFDVKD. CDR3 residues: CATSDYSNTEAFF. The CDR3 DNA follows: TGTGCCACCAGTGATTATTCGAACACTGAAGCTTTCTTT.

This clonotype showed up just a few times. The V gene is TRBV6-1, the J gene TRBJ1-1; D possibly corresponds to TRBD1 (6 bases). The CDR3 has 14 residues. Germline CDR1 MNHNS, CDR2 SASEGT. V lost 8 bases and J 4 bases, leaving 17 bases between the germline ends. This CDR3 reads CASLGRGEVTEAFF. The CDR3 DNA sequence: TGTGCCAGCTTAGGTAGGGGGGAAGTCACTGAAGCTTTCTTT.

The gene calls are TRBV19 and TRBJ1-2; D is unresolved. The V gene lost 9 bases and the J gene lost 6 bases, with 17 bases spanning the gap. The CDR3 loop spans 13 amino acids. Germline V gives CDR1 LNHDA, CDR2 SQIVND (reference sequence). This CDR3 is CASRSGPGDGYTF. The CDR3 coding sequence is TGTGCCAGCAGGTCCGGACCCGGCGATGGCTACACCTTC.

This clonotype was seen at least ten times. The CDR3: CSAPTGTNYGYTF. The CDR3 region has the DNA TGCAGTGCTCCAACAGGGACTAACTATGGCTACACCTTC. The chain combines TRBV20-1 with TRBJ1-2; possible D gene TRBD1, 6 bases. The CDR3 loop spans 13 amino acids. CDR1 DFQATT and CDR2 SNEGSKA come from the germline V gene (reference sequence). Trimming removed 5 bases at V and 0 bases at J, with 10 bases between.

This clonotype occurred many times. This CDR3 is CSAGADTEAFF. The CDR3 coding sequence is TGCAGTGCTGGAGCAGACACTGAAGCTTTCTTT. The V gene is TRBV20-1, the J gene TRBJ1-1; D uncertain. The CDR3 is made up of 11 amino acids. Germline V CDR1 and CDR2: DFQATT, SNEGSKA (reference sequence). V was trimmed by 5 bases and J by 3 bases, leaving 7 bases between them.

This chain joins TRBV20-1 and TRBJ2-1, with a tentative D call TRBD2 (6 bases). Trimming took 0 bases from V and 0 from J, leaving 12 bases between them. CDR1 is DFQATT, CDR2 SNEGSKA, per germline (reference sequence). This CDR3 is built from 16 residues. CDR3 nucleotides: TGCAGTGCTAGAGATGTGGGGGGAAGCTCCTACAATGAGCAGTTCTTC. Protein sequence: CSARDVGGSSYNEQFF.

This clonotype has a handful of counts. An end of the junction differs from the germline gene, which may be a read error. The chain combines TRBV6-5 with TRBJ2-7; 13 bases map to TRBD2. Germline V gene sequence: CDR1 MNHEY, CDR2 SVGAGI. There are 17 residues in the CDR3. The CDR3 DNA follows: TGTGCCAGCAGATACTCGGGACTAGCGGGAAGCGTGTACGAGCAGTACTTC. It codes for CASRYSGLAGSVYEQYF.

The chain joins TRBV5-1 to TRBJ2-2; D might be TRBD1 or TRBD2, each matching 5 bases. The germline gives CDR1 SGHRS, CDR2 YFSETQ. With 4 bases removed from V and 7 bases from J, the gap between germline ends came to 8 bases. The CDR3 loop spans 12 amino acids. The CDR3 region is CASSLGVGELFF. CDR3 nucleotides: TGCGCCAGCAGCCTGGGGGTCGGGGAGCTGTTTTTT.

This clonotype was recorded once. V is TRBV2 and J is TRBJ1-2; tentatively, D is TRBD1 (6 bases). Deletions cut 4 bases from V and 4 bases from J, with 10 bases between. Germline CDR1 is SNHLY and CDR2 is FYNNEI. The CDR3 is 13 amino acids. For the CDR3, the DNA is TGTGCCAGCAGTGTAAAACAGGGCTATGGCTACACCTTC. Translation gives CASSVKQGYGYTF. The whole variable domain, remainder taken from reference TRBV2 and TRBJ1-2, is EPEVTQTPSHQVTQMGQEVILRCVPISNHLYFYWYRQILGQKVEFLVSFYNNEISEKSEIFDDQFSVERPDGSNFTLKIRSTKLEDSAMYFCASSVKQGYGYTFGSGTRLTVV.

V and J are TRBV20-1 and TRBJ2-2; 8 positions agree with TRBD2. Germline V gene lookup returns CDR1 DFQATT and CDR2 SNEGSKA (reference sequence). Unmatched junction bases numbered 15, after V lost 7 bases and J lost 2 bases. The CDR3 covers 17 residues. The CDR3, as DNA: TGCAGTGTCTATAAGGGGGGCGGGGGGCAAAACACCGGGGAGCTGTTTTTT. Translating it yields CSVYKGGGGQNTGELFF.

The V and J genes are TRBV13 and TRBJ2-7; the D gene is possibly TRBD2 (7 bases). In germline, CDR1 is PRHDT, CDR2 FYEKMQ (reference sequence). CDR3 length equals 14 residues. Trimming left V 9 bases short and J 4 bases short, with 19 bases between. The CDR3 sequence is CASTVRGARYEQYF. The CDR3 nucleotides are TGTGCCAGTACTGTCCGGGGGGCAAGGTACGAGCAGTACTTC.

This clonotype showed up many times. This CDR3 is CASRHWDTDGYGYTF. DNA for the CDR3: TGTGCCAGCAGACATTGGGACACCGACGGCTATGGCTACACCTTC. This chain links TRBV6-1 with TRBJ1-2, with D maybe TRBD1 (6 bases). V gave up 6 bases and J gave up 4 bases, with 18 bases separating them. Germline V CDR1 and CDR2: MNHNS, SASEGT. CDR3 length: 15 amino acids.

The rearrangement joins TRBV11-2 to TRBJ1-2, with 7 bases aligning to TRBD1. After removal of 0 bases from V and 3 bases from J, the junction contained 16 bases not matched to a gene. CDR1 and CDR2 from the germline V gene are SGHAT and FQNNGV. The CDR3 totals 19 residues. CDR3 region: CASSLETLSLTGQHYGYTF. CDR3 bases: TGTGCCAGCAGCTTAGAAACCCTATCCCTTACGGGACAGCACTATGGCTACACCTTC.

This chain connects TRBV20-1 to TRBJ1-2; D possibly corresponds to TRBD1 (6 bases). The CDR3 totals 13 residues. V was pared by 1 base and J by 4 bases, with 10 bases between. The V gene's germline CDR1 is DFQATT and CDR2 SNEGSKA (reference sequence). The CDR3 loop is CSARGDTSYGYTF. The CDR3 bases are TGCAGTGCTAGAGGGGACACGAGCTATGGCTACACCTTC.

The chain links TRBV20-1 to TRBJ1-2, with TRBD1 matching 7 bases. The CDR3 totals 12 residues. Per the germline V gene, CDR1 is DFQATT and CDR2 is SNEGSKA (reference sequence). The ends lost 2 bases at V and 7 bases at J; junction bases unmatched: 4. The DNA of the CDR3 is TGCAGTGCTAGACTCGACAGGGCTGGCTACACCTTC. Translating gives CSARLDRAGYTF.

The chain couples TRBV11-2 to TRBJ1-3, with TRBD1 identical over 7 bases. V dropped 2 bases and J dropped 0; count of bases not matched to a gene: 10. Germline-derived CDR1 and CDR2 are SGHAT and FQNNGV. The CDR3 totals 18 residues. CDR3 DNA sequence: TGTGCCAGCAGCTTACGGGTAGGGACAGCACACTCTGGAAACACCATATATTTT. It specifies CASSLRVGTAHSGNTIYF. Full variable domain (outside the CDR3, taken from reference TRBV11-2 and TRBJ1-3): EAGVAQSPRYKIIEKRQSVAFWCNPISGHATLYWYQQILGQGPKLLIQFQNNGVVDDSQLPKDRFSAERLKGVDSTLKIQPAKLEDSAVYLCASSLRVGTAHSGNTIYFGEGSWLTVV.

This clonotype has only a few counts. This rearrangement joins TRBV5-6 to TRBJ1-5; 7 bases agree with TRBD1. V was pared by 1 base and J by 2 bases, with 3 bases of the junction left unmatched. The CDR3 length is 15 residues. Germline V gives CDR1 SGHDT, CDR2 YYEEEE. Here the CDR3 reads CASSLLTGGNQPQHF. CDR3 in DNA: TGTGCCAGCAGCTTGCTCACAGGGGGCAATCAGCCCCAGCATTTT.

The chain recombines TRBV30 with TRBJ1-5; the D gene is possibly TRBD1 (5 bases). The CDR3 length is 12 residues. V lost 2 bases and J 8 bases, leaving 10 bases between the germline ends. Germline CDR1 reads GTSNPN; CDR2 reads SVGIG (reference sequence). For the CDR3, the DNA is TGTGCCTGGAGTAGGGGTAGGGAGCCCCAGCATTTT. The encoded protein is CAWSRGREPQHF.

This clonotype was counted ten times or more. V and J are TRBV6-5 and TRBJ1-1; maybe TRBD1 (5 bases). The germline V and J ends were trimmed by 4 bases and 7 bases, with 13 bases remaining between them. Germline values: CDR1 MNHEY, CDR2 SVGAGI. The CDR3 runs to 13 residues. CDR3 region: CASSSPWGVEAFF. The CDR3 nucleotides are TGTGCCAGCAGTTCTCCGTGGGGCGTTGAAGCTTTCTTT.

This clonotype was detected only a few times. The chain recombines TRBV19 with TRBJ2-7; D possibly corresponds to TRBD2 (6 bases). Germline V gene sequence: CDR1 LNHDA, CDR2 SQIVND (reference sequence). The CDR3 is 16 amino acids. Deletions cut 3 bases from V and 7 bases from J, with 22 bases between. The CDR3 nucleotides are TGTGCCAGTAGTATGGGGCAGGGAGGTCGGTACAATGAGCAGTACTTC. Translating it yields CASSMGQGGRYNEQYF.

The genes are TRBV6-1 and TRBJ1-5; TRBD1 matches 7 bases. In germline, CDR1 is MNHNS, CDR2 SASEGT. This CDR3 is built from 15 residues. Trimming at V came to 6 bases and at J to 3 bases, leaving 8 bases not matched to a gene. In DNA form, the CDR3 reads TGTGCCAGCAGGCCAAGACAGGGTAACAATCAGCCCCAGCATTTT. It encodes CASRPRQGNNQPQHF.

In this sample, this clonotype turned up many times. The V gene is TRBV12-3 or TRBV12-4, the J gene TRBJ1-5; D remains unclear. CDR3 length: 13 residues. The V and J ends lost 3 bases and 4 bases respectively, with 7 bases between them. CDR3 sequence: CASSFSENQPQHF. The CDR3 DNA reads TGTGCCAGCAGTTTCTCGGAGAATCAGCCCCAGCATTTT.

Concerning this clonotype itself: At one boundary the junction diverges from the germline segment, which might be a read error. The CDR3 region is CASSLLGSLSTDTQCF. CDR3 nucleotide sequence: TGCGCCAGCAGCCTTCTCGGGTCCCTCAGCACAGATACGCAGTGCTTT. The gene calls are TRBV4-1 and TRBJ2-3; D uncertain. CDR1 and CDR2 (germline): MGHRA, YSYEKL. CDR3 length equals 16 residues.